This section outlines one TCR beta chain sequence together with its context. As yet, its antigen is unknown. The data were obtained in a study of cytomegalovirus exposure and HLA in healthy donors. Whole-study results and caveats: Per published reports, the classifier diagnosed cytomegalovirus status with high specificity and sensitivity. In a later analysis, V- and J-gene trimming of beta chains associated with a DCLRE1C missense variant, replicated independently. While the bulk of TCR sequences proved rare, some public TCRs turned up in many donors.

The PCR used 60 Vbeta and 13 Jbeta primers. The data were produced by immunoSEQ multiplex PCR, yet TCRdb's version contains in-frame clones alone and is incomplete. This table has more than 80,000 clones, less than 85% appearing once. Germline V gives CDR1 SGDLS, CDR2 YYNGEE. The junction had 2 bases not matched to a gene; V was cut back by 1 base and J by 4 bases. The CDR3 totals 15 residues. Sequencing was performed on PBMCs. The receptor comes from a man aged 55 to 69 in good health and CMV-seronegative. This rearrangement joins TRBV9 to TRBJ2-6, with 7 nucleotides matching TRBD1. CDR3 bases: TGTGCCAGCAGCGTACAACAGGGGGGGGCCAACGTCCTGACTTTC. Translating gives CASSVQQGGANVLTF.